A selection of T cell receptor beta chains follows, all from one sample in a study of T-cell reconstitution after alpha-beta-depleted transplantation in children. TCRdb passed the PCR reads through MiXCR, listing each CDR3 protein once. The repertoire holds around 270,000 distinct CDR3 sequences, 10% seen once, with roughly 7% in the top ten. Sequencing was performed on PBMCs, taken before TCRalphabeta/CD19-depleted stem cell transplant. The origin of the receptors is a boy under three years old with acute myeloid leukemia, due to receive a stem cell transplant. The CDR3 runs from the conserved cysteine through the conserved F or W. D genes are given only for firm matches. The size field is filled for only some rows; it gives once, few, many or a size class.

J gene	D gene	clone size	V gene	CDR3 protein	CDR3 DNA
TRBJ2-7	NA	many	TRBV27	CASSLGGFEQYF	TGTGCCAGCAGTTTAGGGGGTTTCGAGCAGTACTTC
TRBJ2-1	TRBD2	many	TRBV3-1	CASSPQLAGGAHEQFF	TGTGCCAGCAGCCCTCAACTAGCGGGAGGGGCCCATGAGCAGTTCTTC
TRBJ2-1	TRBD1	many	TRBV28	CASSLGQGHNEQFF	TGTGCCAGCAGTTTAGGACAGGGCCACAATGAGCAGTTCTTC
TRBJ2-5	TRBD1	few	TRBV20-1	CSARDGRTGSGTQYF	TGCAGTGCTAGAGATGGGAGGACAGGGTCCGGGACCCAGTACTTC
TRBJ2-7	NA	NA	TRBV7-2	CASSLATGTYEHYF	TGTGCCAGCAGCTTAGCAACAGGGACCTACGAGCACTACTTC
TRBJ1-3	TRBD1	NA	TRBV19	CASSTELNGQGKAGNTIYF	TGTGCCAGTAGTACCGAACTCAACGGACAGGGGAAAGCTGGAAACACCATATATTTT
TRBJ1-6	TRBD1	many	TRBV5-6	CASSSTGDSPLHF	TGTGCCAGCAGCTCGACAGGGGATTCACCCCTCCACTTT
TRBJ1-1	NA	many	TRBV5-1	CASSFRGEGMGTEAFF	TGCGCCAGCAGCTTCAGGGGAGAGGGAATGGGCACTGAAGCTTTCTTT
TRBJ2-4	NA	many	TRBV20-1	CSASLDRSWAKNIQYF	TGCAGTGCTAGCCTCGACAGGTCGTGGGCCAAAAACATTCAGTACTTC
TRBJ2-5	TRBD1	NA	TRBV19	CASSPGTGGRETQYF	TGTGCCAGTAGTCCCGGGACAGGGGGCCGAGAGACCCAGTACTTC
TRBJ2-3	NA	many	TRBV12-3/TRBV12-4	CASSLRDDTDTQYF	TGTGCCAGCAGTTTACGGGATGACACAGATACGCAGTATTTT
TRBJ2-7	TRBD1	NA	TRBV20-1	CSARGGQGKHF	TGCAGTGCTAGGGGAGGACAGGGGAAGCACTTC
TRBJ2-1	TRBD2	many	TRBV28	CASSFLLGTRKYNEQFF	TGTGCCAGCAGTTTTCTGCTCGGGACTAGGAAGTACAATGAGCAGTTCTTC
TRBJ1-1	NA	many	TRBV5-5	CASSQWGGTEAFF	TGTGCCAGCAGCCAATGGGGAGGGACTGAAGCTTTCTTT
TRBJ2-5	NA	NA	TRBV18	CASSTTGRETQYF	TGTGCCAGCTCAACTACGGGAAGAGAGACCCAGTACTTC
TRBJ1-6	NA	many	TRBV28	CASSPEPPGGANSPLHF	TGTGCCAGCAGTCCCGAACCCCCTGGGGGGGCGAATTCACCCCTCCACTTT
TRBJ1-5	TRBD1	few	TRBV6-5	CASRSRDRYNQPQHF	TGTGCCAGCAGATCTCGGGACAGGTACAATCAGCCCCAGCATTTT
TRBJ2-2	TRBD2	many	TRBV25-1	CASSEYHGGGTGELFF	TGTGCCAGCAGTGAATATCATGGGGGAGGGACCGGGGAGCTGTTTTTT
TRBJ2-7	NA	NA	TRBV2	CASKRLGLSAYEQYF	TGTGCCAGCAAACGATTGGGACTTTCAGCCTACGAGCAGTACTTC
TRBJ2-5	TRBD1	many	TRBV6-1	CASRFRGQLQETQYF	TGTGCCAGCAGGTTTAGGGGACAGTTGCAAGAGACCCAGTACTTC
TRBJ1-5	NA	many	TRBV28	CASNKVNQPQHF	TGTGCCAGCAATAAGGTTAATCAGCCCCAGCATTTT
TRBJ2-7	NA	NA	TRBV7-9	CASSLGTVAGEQYF	TGTGCCAGCAGCTTGGGGACAGTAGCGGGGGAGCAGTACTTC
TRBJ2-7	NA	NA	TRBV5-4	CASSLDRSAYEQYF	TGTGCCAGCAGCTTGGACAGGAGCGCCTACGAGCAGTACTTC
TRBJ2-3	NA	many	TRBV3-1	CASSSLRDTQYF	TGTGCCAGCAGCAGCCTGAGGGATACGCAGTATTTT
TRBJ2-1	TRBD2	NA	TRBV2	CASSEGPASGLYNEQFF	TGTGCCAGCAGTGAAGGCCCTGCTAGCGGACTATACAATGAGCAGTTCTTC
TRBJ2-5	TRBD2	NA	TRBV19	CASSIGSGSGGETQYF	TGTGCCAGTAGTATCGGTAGCGGGAGTGGTGGAGAGACCCAGTACTTC
TRBJ2-3	NA	few	TRBV6-1	CASEPPHADTQYF	TGTGCCAGCGAGCCCCCACACGCAGATACGCAGTATTTT
TRBJ1-4	NA	NA	TRBV5-5	CASSRVPNEKLFF	TGTGCCAGCAGCAGAGTGCCTAATGAAAAACTGTTTTTT
TRBJ2-3	NA	NA	TRBV18	CASSPHPQDTQYF	TGTGCCAGCTCACCACACCCCCAAGATACGCAGTATTTT